This T cell receptor (beta chain) was recovered during a study of T cell repertoires in cytomegalovirus infection. Study overall: CMV infection plus the matching HLA type was flagged by public TCR beta signatures. Overall study findings and caveats: HLA-C-restricted CMV-specific TCR beta clonotypes prevailed in the ex vivo response.

This clonotype has only a few counts. Its antigen is not identified. TCRdb reanalysed the reads using MiXCR and keeps one entry per CDR3 protein. The sample carries about 400,000 distinct CDR3 sequences, roughly 36% recorded once. The germline V gene encodes CDR1 MDHEN and CDR2 SYDVKM. The V end lost 6 bases, the J end lost 6 bases, and 6 bases lay between the germline ends. This CDR3 comprises 11 residues. The receptor's source is a human donor in good health (CMV status not recorded). Some clones in this sample may be carry-over from other donors' samples. The source was cultured PBMCs, collected from culture after CMV antigen stimulation. The gene calls are TRBV28 and TRBJ2-1; no definite D call. As DNA, the CDR3 is TGTGCCAGCAGGACCTCCAATGAGCAGTTCTTC. Its protein product is CASRTSNEQFF.